This record concerns one T cell receptor beta chain sequence. The clone's antigen remains unknown. Base qualities are not provided; no much larger clone lies one nucleotide away. This sample was included in a study of neurological immune-mediated disorders (dated by TCRdb to the late 2010s). Study-level background: Among the approximately 35 multiple sclerosis patients, relapsing-remitting MS accounted for approximately 31 and secondary progressive MS accounted for 3. Peripheral blood TCR-beta repertoires from HTLV-I-associated myelopathy (HAM/TSP) patients, multiple sclerosis patients and healthy controls were compared by UMI-based sequencing. Longitudinal samples, technical triplicates and paired sorted CD4+ and CD8+ T-cell subsets, alongside PBMC samples, were included among the approximately 98 TCR-beta libraries. Of the approximately 66 subjects in the cohort, about 14 were HAM/TSP patients, around 35 were multiple sclerosis patients, and approximately 20 were healthy controls. General findings and caveats noted by the study authors: The MS cluster was not associated with any clinical or MRI features, and the authors stated that larger cohorts are needed. No identical CDR3 amino acid sequences were found to be shared among expanded clones across subjects, suggesting that TCR-beta repertoires were private in all groups. TCR clonal expansion was greatest in HAM/TSP patients and smallest in MS patients, who ranked below even healthy controls. In phylogenetic analysis, the repertoires of 18 of 34 MS patients grouped into a cluster of related CDR3 sequences, which suggests a possible signature at the repertoire level.

Between the V and J ends, shortened by 5 bases and 0 bases respectively, the junction contains 18 bases. Based on the germline V gene, the CDR1 and CDR2 sequences are SGHDT and YYEEEE. The CDR3 covers 16 residues, taking in both the cysteine and the phenylalanine. Only the CDR3 region is kept as DNA, spanning 48 bases read in frame from base 1. Libraries from unsorted PBMCs were made from 2 million PBMCs kept in RNAlater at -80 degrees C until RNA extraction. The multiple sclerosis patients were enrolled in a US clinical protocol that used magnetic resonance imaging to evaluate disease progression. Peripheral blood underwent Ficoll-Hypaque density gradient centrifugation to isolate PBMCs, which were then cryopreserved in liquid nitrogen. cDNA was synthesized by template-switch 5'RACE using a primer with a 10-nucleotide random unique molecular identifier that tagged each TCR transcript. Every sequencing run yielded over 190 million TCR-beta sequences covering 15-18 subjects. Total RNA was extracted with the RNeasy kit. Using the KAPA Real-time Library Amplification kit, TCR-beta VDJ regions were amplified with primers for the TCR constant region and the 5'RACE anchor. Sample indexes and Illumina adaptors were added in a first PCR, after which library yield was increased in a second PCR. The roughly 650 bp TCR product was size-selected on a 2% E-gel SizeSelection system after Ampure bead purification. Before pooling, library quality was assessed on a Bioanalyzer, concentration was determined with Qubit, and library quantification was performed with the Kapa Library Quantification kit. Paired-end 2 x 150 bp sequencing of the libraries was performed on an Illumina HiSeq 2500. To increase sequence diversity, 25-30% phiX was spiked into each library pool. The authors' pipeline ran thus. Quality-filtered reads were processed with the UMI-based MiGEC pipeline, and over 85% of raw TCR sequences were removed by the MiGEC pipeline during error correction. IMGT germline references were used for alignment of VDJ genes, and clonotypes were defined by a unique CDR3 amino acid sequence together with V-J genes. VDJtools evaluated clonal expansion, Shannon diversity and CDR3 relatedness (CalcPairwiseDistances, ClusterSamples); CLCbio workbench built phylogenetic trees. Using coefficient-of-variation modelling across technical triplicates, the study counted a clone as expanded if it had at least 8 unique UMIs. TCRdb reprocessing: public reads trimmed at Q25 with fastp, clones called with MiXCR, in-frame beta chains kept. Identical CDR3 proteins give one entry, which carries the most common genes and DNA. The V and J calls and clone size are TCRdb's, not the authors'. The sample table shows tens of thousands of distinct CDR3 sequences, and roughly 4.6% are seen once. The top ten clones comprise 2.9% of the sample.

The sample consisted of PBMCs. Recombination connected TRBV5-6 to TRBJ2-7, with the D call perhaps TRBD1 or TRBD2, each one matching 5 bases. The TCR originated in a man aged 45 to 65 with multiple sclerosis. The CDR3 loop reads CASSLLGATSSYEQYF. The sequenced DNA: TGTGCCAGCAGTCTACTAGGGGCTACTAGCTCCTACGAGCAGTACTTC. The variable domain in full, with residues beyond the CDR3 obtained from the reference TRBV5-6 and TRBJ2-7 genes, is DAGVTQSPTHLIKTRGQQVTLRCSPKSGHDTVSWYQQALGQGPQFIFQYYEEEERQRGNFPDRFSGHQFPNYSSELNVNALLLGDSALYLCASSLLGATSSYEQYFGPGTRLTVT.